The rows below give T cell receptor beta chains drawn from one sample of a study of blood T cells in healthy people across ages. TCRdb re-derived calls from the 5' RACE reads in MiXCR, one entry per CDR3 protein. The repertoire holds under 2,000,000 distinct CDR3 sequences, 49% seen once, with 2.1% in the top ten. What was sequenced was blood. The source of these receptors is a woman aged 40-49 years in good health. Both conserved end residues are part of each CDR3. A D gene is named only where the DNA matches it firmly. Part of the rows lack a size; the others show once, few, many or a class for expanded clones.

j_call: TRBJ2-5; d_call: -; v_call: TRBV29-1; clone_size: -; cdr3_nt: TGCAGCGTTAGACTAGTCCAAGAGACCCAGTACTTC; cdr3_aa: CSVRLVQETQYF
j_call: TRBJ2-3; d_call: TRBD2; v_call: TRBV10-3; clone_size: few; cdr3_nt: TGTGCCATCGCTCTAGCGGGTACTAGCACAGATACGCAGTATTTT; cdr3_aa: CAIALAGTSTDTQYF
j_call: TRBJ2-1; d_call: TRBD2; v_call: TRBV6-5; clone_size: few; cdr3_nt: TGTGCCAGCAGTTTCGCCGGGACTAGCGGGGGAAGGGAGTTCTTC; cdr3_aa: CASSFAGTSGGREFF
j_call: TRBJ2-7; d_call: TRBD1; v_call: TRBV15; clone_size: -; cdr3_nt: TGTGCCACGCATACCGGGACAGGTAGCTCCTACGAGCAGTACTTC; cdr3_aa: CATHTGTGSSYEQYF
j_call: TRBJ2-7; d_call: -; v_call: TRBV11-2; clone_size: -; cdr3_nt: TGTGCCAACGAGGGGTGCCAGAGCCTATACGAGCAGTACTTC; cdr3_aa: CANEGCQSLYEQYF
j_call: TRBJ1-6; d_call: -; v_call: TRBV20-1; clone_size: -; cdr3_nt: TGCAGTGCTAGAGATCCCCGGGCTTCATCACCCCTCCACTTT; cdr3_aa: CSARDPRASSPLHF
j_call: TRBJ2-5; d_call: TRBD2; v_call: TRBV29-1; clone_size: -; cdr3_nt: TGCAGCGTTGACCTAGCGGGGGAGATCCAGTACTTC; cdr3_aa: CSVDLAGEIQYF
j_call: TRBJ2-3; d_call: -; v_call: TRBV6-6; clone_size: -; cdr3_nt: TGTGCCAGCAGTATAGGGACACCAGCCACAGATACGCAGTATTTT; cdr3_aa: CASSIGTPATDTQYF
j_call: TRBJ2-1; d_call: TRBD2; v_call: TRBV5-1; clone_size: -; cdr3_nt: TGCGCCAGCAGCTGGCGGGGGGAGGACAATGAGCAGTTCTTC; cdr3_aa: CASSWRGEDNEQFF
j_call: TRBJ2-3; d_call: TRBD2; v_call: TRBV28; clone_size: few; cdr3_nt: TGTGCCAGCAGTTTCCCCCCTAGCGGAAATCCCACAGATACGCAGTATTTT; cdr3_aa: CASSFPPSGNPTDTQYF
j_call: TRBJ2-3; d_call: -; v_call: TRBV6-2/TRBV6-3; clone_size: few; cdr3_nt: TGTGCCAGCAGTTACGCGGGGCGAGGCACAGATACGCAGTATTTT; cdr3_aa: CASSYAGRGTDTQYF
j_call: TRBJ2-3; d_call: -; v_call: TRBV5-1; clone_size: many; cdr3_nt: TGTGCCAGCAGCTTAGAGGCGGGGAGCACAGATACGCAGTATTTT; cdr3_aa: CASSLEAGSTDTQYF
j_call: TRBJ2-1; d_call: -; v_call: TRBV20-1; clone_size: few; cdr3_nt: TGCAGTGCTAGAGGCCTTAACAATGAGCAGTTCTTC; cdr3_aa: CSARGLNNEQFF
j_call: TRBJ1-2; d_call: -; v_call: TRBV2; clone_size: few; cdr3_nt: TGTGCCAGCAGTGAAGTGCTTTTTGGTCAGGGGTTCGGCTACACCTTC; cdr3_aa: CASSEVLFGQGFGYTF
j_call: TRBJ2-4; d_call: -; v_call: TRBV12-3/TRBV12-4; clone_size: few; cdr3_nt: TGTGCCAGCAGTTTCCCTCCGGGGAAGCAGTACTTC; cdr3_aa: CASSFPPGKQYF
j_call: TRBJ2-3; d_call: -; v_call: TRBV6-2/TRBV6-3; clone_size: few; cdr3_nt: TGTGCCAGCAGTAACCTGCCGCGACAGGGCACAGATACGCAGTATTTT; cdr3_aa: CASSNLPRQGTDTQYF
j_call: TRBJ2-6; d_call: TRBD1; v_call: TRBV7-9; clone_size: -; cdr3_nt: TGTGCCAGCAGCACAATCCCGGGACAGGGGCCCCCTGGGGCCAACGTCCTGACTTTC; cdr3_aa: CASSTIPGQGPPGANVLTF
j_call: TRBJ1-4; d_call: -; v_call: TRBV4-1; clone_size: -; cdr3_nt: TGCGCCAGCAGCCAAGATCTTAGGGGGGCTTGGTATGAAAAACTGTTTTTT; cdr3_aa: CASSQDLRGAWYEKLFF
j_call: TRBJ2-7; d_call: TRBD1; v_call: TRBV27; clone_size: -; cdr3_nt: TGTGCCAGCAGTTGGACAGGTGGCCGAAACGAGCAGTACTTC; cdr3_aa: CASSWTGGRNEQYF
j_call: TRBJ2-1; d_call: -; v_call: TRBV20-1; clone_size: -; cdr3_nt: TGCAGTGCTAGTCGACAGGACAATGAGCAGTTCTTC; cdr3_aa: CSASRQDNEQFF
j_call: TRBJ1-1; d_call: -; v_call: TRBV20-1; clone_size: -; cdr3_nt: TGCAGTGCTAGAGCTCAAAACGAAGCTTTCTTT; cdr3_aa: CSARAQNEAFF
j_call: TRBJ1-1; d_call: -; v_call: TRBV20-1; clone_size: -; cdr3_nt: TGCAGTGCTAGGGAAGGATTCAACACTGAAGCTTTCTTT; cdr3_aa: CSAREGFNTEAFF
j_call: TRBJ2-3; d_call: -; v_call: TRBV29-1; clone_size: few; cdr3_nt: TGCAGCGTTGATTGGACAGATACGCAGTATTTT; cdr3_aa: CSVDWTDTQYF